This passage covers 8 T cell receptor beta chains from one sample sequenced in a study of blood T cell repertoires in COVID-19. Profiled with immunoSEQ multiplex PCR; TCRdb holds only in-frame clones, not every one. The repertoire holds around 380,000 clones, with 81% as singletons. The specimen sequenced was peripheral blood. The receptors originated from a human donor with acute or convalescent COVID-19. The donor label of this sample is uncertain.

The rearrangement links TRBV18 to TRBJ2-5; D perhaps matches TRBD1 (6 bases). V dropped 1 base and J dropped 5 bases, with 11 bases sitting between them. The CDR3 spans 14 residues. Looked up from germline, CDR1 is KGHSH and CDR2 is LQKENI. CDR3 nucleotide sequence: TGTGCCAGCTCACCACGGGGGCGCATTGAGACCCAGTACTTC. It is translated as CASSPRGRIETQYF. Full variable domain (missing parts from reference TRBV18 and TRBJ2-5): NAGVMQNPRHLVRRRGQEARLRCSPMKGHSHVYWYRQLPEEGLKFMVYLQKENIIDESGMPKERFSAEFPKEGPSILRIQQVVRGDSAAYFCASSPRGRIETQYFGPGTRLLVL.

The CDR3 region is CASTGGSHQPQHF. The DNA for the CDR3 is TGTGCCAGCACGGGAGGGAGTCATCAGCCCCAGCATTTT. The chain carries TRBV6-5 and TRBJ1-5; no definite D call. The V end was cut by 7 bases, the J end by 5 bases, with 12 bases between. This CDR3 has 13 residues. The germline V gene encodes CDR1 MNHEY and CDR2 SVGAGI.

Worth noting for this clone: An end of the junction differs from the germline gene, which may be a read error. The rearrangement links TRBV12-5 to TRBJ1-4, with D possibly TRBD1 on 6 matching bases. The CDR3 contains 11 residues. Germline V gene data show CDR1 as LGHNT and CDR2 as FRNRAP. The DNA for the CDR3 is TGTGCTAGTGGTCCAACCGGGACAAGGAGTTTT. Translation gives CASGPTGTRSF.

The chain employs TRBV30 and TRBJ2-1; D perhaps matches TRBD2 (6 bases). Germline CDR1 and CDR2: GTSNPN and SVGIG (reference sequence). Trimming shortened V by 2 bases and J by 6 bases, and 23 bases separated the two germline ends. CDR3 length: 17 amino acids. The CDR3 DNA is TGTGCCTGGAGTAAAAAACTCCGGGACTCCCCCGGCAATGAGCAGTTCTTC. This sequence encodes CAWSKKLRDSPGNEQFF.

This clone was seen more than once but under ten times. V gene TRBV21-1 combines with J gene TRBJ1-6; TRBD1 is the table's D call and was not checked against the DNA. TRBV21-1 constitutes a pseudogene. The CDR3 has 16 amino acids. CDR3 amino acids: CASSNAGQGAGSPLHF. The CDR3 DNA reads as TGTGCCAGCAGCAATGCGGGACAGGGGGCAGGTTCACCCCTCCACTTT.

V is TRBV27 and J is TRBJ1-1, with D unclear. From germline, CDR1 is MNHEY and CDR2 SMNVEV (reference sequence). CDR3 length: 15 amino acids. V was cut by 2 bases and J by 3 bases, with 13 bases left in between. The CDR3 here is CASSLLGIGDTEAFF. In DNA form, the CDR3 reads TGTGCCAGCAGTTTACTAGGTATCGGGGACACTGAAGCTTTCTTT.

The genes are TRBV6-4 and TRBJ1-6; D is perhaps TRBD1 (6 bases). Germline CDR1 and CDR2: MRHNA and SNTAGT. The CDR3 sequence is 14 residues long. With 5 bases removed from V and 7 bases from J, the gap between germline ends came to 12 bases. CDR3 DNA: TGTGCCAGCAGTTCCGGGACACGCAATTCACCCCTCCACTTT. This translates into CASSSGTRNSPLHF.

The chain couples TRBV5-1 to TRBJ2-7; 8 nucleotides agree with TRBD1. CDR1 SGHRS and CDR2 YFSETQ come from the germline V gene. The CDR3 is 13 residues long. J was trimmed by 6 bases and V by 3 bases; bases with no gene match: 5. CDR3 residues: CASSYDRGIEQYF. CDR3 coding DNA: TGCGCCAGCAGCTATGACAGGGGCATCGAGCAGTACTTC.